The 26 T cell receptor beta chains given below trace back to one sample, sequenced in a study of T cell responses to AZD1222 COVID-19 vaccine. Method: immunoSEQ multiplex PCR; TCRdb's copy keeps in-frame clones and lacks some. Altogether 150,000 to 200,000 clones are present, approximately 93% being singletons, with the ten largest covering 0.9% to 1.1%. This sample comprised peripheral blood, obtained 28 days after the second AZD1222 dose. These receptors originate from an adult who received the AZD1222 COVID-19 vaccine.

V is TRBV5-4 and J is TRBJ2-7; TRBD2 matches at 7 bases. The V gene end was trimmed by 5 bases and the J gene end by 1 base; junction bases not matched to a gene: 9. The CDR3 has 15 amino acids. The germline gives CDR1 SGHNT, CDR2 YYREEE (reference sequence). CDR3 nucleotide sequence: TGTGCCAGCAGTCGTGGGCGGGGGATTTCCTACGAGCAGTACTTC. It specifies CASSRGRGISYEQYF.

The chain joins TRBV4-3 to TRBJ2-7; maybe TRBD1 (6 bases). The CDR3 runs to 15 residues. Germline V CDR1 and CDR2: LGHNA, YSLEER. Between the trimmed V and J ends, which lost 0 bases and 3 bases, there was a span of 12 bases. CDR3: CASSQDKGVIYEQYF. The CDR3 DNA sequence: TGCGCCAGCAGCCAAGATAAGGGGGTTATCTACGAGCAGTACTTC.

This sequence joins TRBV6-4 and TRBJ1-6; D is unclear. The CDR3 contains 14 residues. CDR1 MRHNA and CDR2 SNTAGT come from the germline V gene. The V end was cut by 4 bases, the J end by 8 bases, with 12 bases between. The CDR3 region is CASSAGFGDSPLHF. In DNA form, the CDR3 reads TGTGCCAGCAGTGCCGGATTTGGGGATTCACCCCTCCACTTT.

This sequence joins TRBV25-1 and TRBJ2-7; no reliable D call. V dropped 4 bases and J dropped 3 bases, with 10 bases sitting between them. The CDR3 sequence is 13 residues long. The V gene's germline CDR1 is MGHDK and CDR2 SYGVNS. CDR3 in amino acids: CASSVLGNYEQYF. The CDR3 DNA reads TGTGCCAGCAGTGTTTTAGGTAACTACGAGCAGTACTTC.

V usage is TRBV12-3 or TRBV12-4 and J usage is TRBJ2-7; D gene unclear. With 5 bases removed from V and 5 bases from J, the gap between germline ends came to 13 bases. The CDR3 runs 13 residues. The CDR3 loop is CASSGFRLNEQYF. The CDR3 DNA follows: TGTGCCAGCAGTGGCTTTCGGTTAAACGAGCAGTACTTC.

The V and J genes are TRBV7-9 and TRBJ1-1, with TRBD1 as a possible D gene (5 bases). The V and J ends lost 5 bases and 1 base respectively, with 11 bases between them. Germline V gene sequence: CDR1 SEHNR, CDR2 FQNEAQ (reference sequence). The CDR3 contains 14 residues. The DNA of the CDR3 is TGTGCCAGCAGCCGGGACTCCCAGAACACTGAAGCTTTCTTT. This codes for CASSRDSQNTEAFF.

The rearrangement links TRBV6-5 to TRBJ1-6; 9 nucleotides match TRBD1. The CDR3 covers 16 residues. The V gene's germline CDR1 is MNHEY and CDR2 SVGAGI. Trimming at V came to 0 bases and at J to 7 bases, leaving 4 bases not matched to a gene. The CDR3: CASSYSGGTGNSPLHF. The CDR3 nucleotides are TGTGCCAGCAGTTACTCGGGCGGGACAGGGAATTCACCCCTCCACTTT.

V and J are TRBV20-1 and TRBJ2-7; 9 bases match TRBD2. The CDR3 spans 14 residues. CDR1 DFQATT and CDR2 SNEGSKA come from the germline V gene (reference sequence). The ends lost 3 bases at V and 4 bases at J; junction bases unmatched: 7. CDR3 bases: TGCAGTGCTAGTCGTCCTAGCGGGGAATACGAGCAGTACTTC. This encodes CSASRPSGEYEQYF.

This clone was seen once. CDR3 loop: CARSSPGGGSYEQYF. The CDR3 DNA is TGTGCCAGAAGCTCCCCGGGGGGGGGATCCTACGAGCAGTACTTC. The chain uses TRBV7-5 and TRBJ2-7; the table assigns TRBD2, which was not confirmed against the DNA. TRBV7-5 counts as a pseudogene. The CDR3 is 15 amino acids.

V is TRBV18 and J is TRBJ2-5; D is uncertain. Germline V gene lookup returns CDR1 KGHSH and CDR2 LQKENI. V lost 5 bases and J 1 base, leaving 5 bases between the germline ends. This CDR3 spans 12 amino acids. This CDR3 reads CASSSPQETQYF. In nucleotides, the CDR3 is TGTGCCAGCTCATCCCCCCAAGAGACCCAGTACTTC.

This clone was seen a handful of times. This chain links TRBV5-5 with TRBJ1-1; D call uncertain. CDR1 SGHKS and CDR2 YYEKEE come from the germline V gene (reference sequence). V was cut by 4 bases and J by 10 bases, with 11 bases left in between. CDR3 length equals 11 residues. In DNA form, the CDR3 reads TGTGCCAGCAGCAGTACAGCTCTAGCTTTCTTT. Translating it yields CASSSTALAFF.

The V and J genes are TRBV7-2 and TRBJ1-1; D possibly corresponds to TRBD1 (5 bases). Germline-derived CDR1 and CDR2 are SGHTA and FQGNSA. The V end lost 5 bases, the J end lost 2 bases, and 15 bases lay between the germline ends. The CDR3 covers 15 residues. CDR3 nucleotide sequence: TGTGCCAGCAGCCCGCCCGGAGGGGAAAACACTGAAGCTTTCTTT. Amino acid sequence: CASSPPGGENTEAFF.

The gene calls are TRBV5-1 and TRBJ1-3; 7 nucleotides match TRBD1. Germline CDR1 SGHRS, CDR2 YFSETQ. Trimming took 4 bases from V and 2 from J; bases not matched to a gene: 12. The CDR3 extends over 17 amino acids. The CDR3, as DNA: TGCGCCAGCAGCAGAGGGACAGCGTCGAATACTGGAAACACCATATATTTT. Translation: CASSRGTASNTGNTIYF.

This clone has a single count. The CDR3: CASSPEWAAGSEAFF. CDR3 nucleotide sequence: TGCGCCAGCAGCCCAGAGTGGGCGGCCGGGTCTGAAGCTTTCTTT. J is TRBJ1-1 and V is TRBV4-3; D unclear. The CDR3 runs to 15 residues. Trimming removed 4 bases at V and 6 bases at J, with 18 bases between. CDR1 and CDR2 from the germline V gene are LGHNA and YSLEER.

A single count supports this clone. This rearrangement joins TRBV27 to TRBJ1-2; 7 bases agree with TRBD1. V lost 5 bases, J lost 6 bases, and 6 bases stayed unmatched. CDR1 is MNHEY, CDR2 SMNVEV, per germline (reference sequence). The CDR3 runs 13 residues. The CDR3 reads CASSPGTVNGYTF. The CDR3 bases are TGTGCCAGCAGTCCCGGGACAGTCAATGGCTACACCTTC.

This chain joins TRBV6-5 and TRBJ1-4; 7 bases match TRBD1. From germline, CDR1 is MNHEY and CDR2 SVGAGI. This CDR3 contains 14 residues. Trimming at V came to 5 bases and at J to 5 bases, leaving 5 bases not matched to a gene. In DNA, the CDR3 is TGTGCCAGCAGTCTGCAGGGACAGAATGAAAAACTGTTTTTT. Protein sequence: CASSLQGQNEKLFF.

This chain connects TRBV7-2 to TRBJ1-2, with D hard to call. V was cut by 3 bases and J by 4 bases, with 15 bases left in between. This CDR3 region has 15 residues. In germline, CDR1 is SGHTA, CDR2 FQGNSA. CDR3 amino acids: CASSFKSVKGYGYTF. CDR3 DNA: TGTGCCAGCAGCTTTAAGTCGGTAAAGGGCTATGGCTACACCTTC.

This sequence joins TRBV9 and TRBJ1-2; D is perhaps TRBD1 (6 bases). CDR1 is SGDLS, CDR2 YYNGEE, per germline. The CDR3 loop spans 15 amino acids. V gave up 5 bases and J gave up 1 base, with 15 bases separating them. This CDR3 reads CASSGGDINNYGYTF. CDR3 nucleotide sequence: TGTGCCAGCAGTGGAGGGGACATAAATAACTATGGCTACACCTTC.

This chain connects TRBV29-1 to TRBJ1-4; possible D gene TRBD1, 5 bases. The germline V gene encodes CDR1 SQVTM and CDR2 ANQGSEA. Trimming cost V 0 bases and J 3 bases, with 11 bases left between them. CDR3 size: 15 residues. This chain's CDR3 is CSVEDLQGSNEKLFF. The CDR3 DNA reads TGCAGCGTTGAAGATCTTCAGGGCTCTAATGAAAAACTGTTTTTT.

The rearrangement uses TRBV11-2 and TRBJ2-7; 8 bases are a match to TRBD1. After removal of 3 bases from V and 5 bases from J, the junction contained 12 bases not matched to a gene. The CDR3 sequence is 16 residues long. Germline V gives CDR1 SGHAT, CDR2 FQNNGV. The CDR3 spells CASSFTRTGWRHEQYF. The CDR3 DNA sequence: TGTGCCAGCAGCTTCACCCGGACAGGGTGGCGACACGAGCAGTACTTC.

The V call is TRBV7-2, the J call TRBJ1-4; 7 positions agree with TRBD1. The V gene end was trimmed by 3 bases and the J gene end by 10 bases; junction bases not matched to a gene: 5. The CDR3 length is 13 residues. The germline V gene has CDR1 SGHTA and CDR2 FQGNSA. CDR3 sequence (DNA): TGTGCCAGCAGCTTGCAGACAGGGACAAAACTGTTTTTT. Amino acids: CASSLQTGTKLFF. The full variable domain, completed using reference TRBV7-2 and TRBJ1-4, is GAGVSQSPSNKVTEKGKDVELRCDPISGHTALYWYRQSLGQGLEFLIYFQGNSAPDKSGLPSDRFSAERTGGSVSTLTIQRTQQEDSAVYLCASSLQTGTKLFFGSGTQLSVL.

The V and J genes are TRBV7-9 and TRBJ1-1; D uncertain. Germline assignment: CDR1 SEHNR and CDR2 FQNEAQ (reference sequence). Between the trimmed V and J ends, which lost 5 bases and 3 bases, there was a span of 13 bases. This CDR3 has 14 residues. CDR3 amino acids: CASSRTEAYTEAFF. Written as DNA, the CDR3 is TGTGCCAGCAGCCGCACGGAAGCGTACACTGAAGCTTTCTTT.

The chain is built from TRBV6-1 and TRBJ1-2, with 7 bases identical to TRBD1. This CDR3 comprises 14 residues. The J segment lost 8 bases and the V segment lost 2 bases, leaving 8 bases of the junction unmatched. The V gene's germline CDR1 is MNHNS and CDR2 SASEGT. The CDR3 loop reads CASSELGQGGGYTF. The DNA of the CDR3 is TGTGCCAGCAGTGAATTGGGTCAGGGGGGCGGCTACACCTTC.

The chain uses TRBV7-2 and TRBJ2-5; the match to TRBD2 covers 7 bases. V shed 4 bases, J shed 4 bases, and the junction held 15 bases outside the gene matches. In germline, CDR1 is SGHTA, CDR2 FQGNSA. The CDR3 covers 17 residues. The CDR3: CASSSAVGLRGRETQYF. In DNA form, the CDR3 reads TGTGCCAGCAGCTCAGCCGTGGGACTACGAGGGAGAGAGACCCAGTACTTC.

This rearrangement joins TRBV6-6 to TRBJ2-1; D ambiguous. Germline values: CDR1 MNHNY, CDR2 SVGAGI (reference sequence). This CDR3 contains 11 residues. Trimming left V 5 bases short and J 9 bases short, with 8 bases between. CDR3 nucleotide sequence: TGTGCCAGCAGTCTTCCCGGTGAGCAGTTCTTC. It codes for CASSLPGEQFF.

V is TRBV4-1 and J is TRBJ2-4; D is possibly TRBD1 (5 bases). Germline CDR1 reads MGHRA; CDR2 reads YSYEKL. The CDR3 length is 15 residues. V lost 4 bases and J 4 bases, leaving 14 bases between the germline ends. The CDR3 region has the DNA TGCGCCAGCAGCCGTCCCGTGGCAGGGAAAAACATTCAGTACTTC. Its protein is CASSRPVAGKNIQYF.